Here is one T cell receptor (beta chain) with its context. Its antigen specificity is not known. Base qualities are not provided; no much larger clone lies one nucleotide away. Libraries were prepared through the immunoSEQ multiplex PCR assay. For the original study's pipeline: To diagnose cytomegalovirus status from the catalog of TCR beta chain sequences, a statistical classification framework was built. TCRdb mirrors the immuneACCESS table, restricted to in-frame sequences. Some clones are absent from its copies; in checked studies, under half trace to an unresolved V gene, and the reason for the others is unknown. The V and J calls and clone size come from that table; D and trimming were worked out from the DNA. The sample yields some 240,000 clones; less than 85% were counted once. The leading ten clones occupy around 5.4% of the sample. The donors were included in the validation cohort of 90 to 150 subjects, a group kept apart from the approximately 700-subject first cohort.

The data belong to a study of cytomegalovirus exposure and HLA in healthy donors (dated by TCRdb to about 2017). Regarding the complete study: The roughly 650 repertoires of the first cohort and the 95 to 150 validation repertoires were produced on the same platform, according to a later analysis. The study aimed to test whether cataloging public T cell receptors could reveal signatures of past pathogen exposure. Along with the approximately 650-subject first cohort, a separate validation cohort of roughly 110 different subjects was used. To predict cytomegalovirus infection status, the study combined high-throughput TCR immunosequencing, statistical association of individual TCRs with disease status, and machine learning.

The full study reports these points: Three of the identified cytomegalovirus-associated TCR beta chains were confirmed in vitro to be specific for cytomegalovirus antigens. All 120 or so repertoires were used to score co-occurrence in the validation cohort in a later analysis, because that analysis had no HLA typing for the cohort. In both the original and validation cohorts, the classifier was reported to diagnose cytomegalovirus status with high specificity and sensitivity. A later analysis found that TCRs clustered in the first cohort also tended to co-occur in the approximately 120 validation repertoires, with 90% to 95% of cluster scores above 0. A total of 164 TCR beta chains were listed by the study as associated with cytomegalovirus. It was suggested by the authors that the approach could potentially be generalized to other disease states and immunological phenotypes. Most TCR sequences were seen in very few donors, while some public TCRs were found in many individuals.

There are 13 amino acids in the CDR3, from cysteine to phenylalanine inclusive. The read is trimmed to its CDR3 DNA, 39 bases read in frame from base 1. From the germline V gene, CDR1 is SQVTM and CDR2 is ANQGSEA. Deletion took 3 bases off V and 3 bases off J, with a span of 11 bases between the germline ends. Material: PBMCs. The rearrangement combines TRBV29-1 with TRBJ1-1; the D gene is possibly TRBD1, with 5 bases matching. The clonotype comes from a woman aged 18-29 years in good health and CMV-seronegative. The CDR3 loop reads CSVDRGDYTEAFF. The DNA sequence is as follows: TGCAGCGTTGACAGAGGGGACTACACTGAAGCTTTCTTT. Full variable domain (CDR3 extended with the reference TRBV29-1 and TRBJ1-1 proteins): SAVISQKPSRDICQRGTSLTIQCQVDSQVTMMFWYRQQPGQSLTLIATANQGSEATYESGFVIDKFPISRPNLTFSTLTVSNMSPEDSSIYLCSVDRGDYTEAFFGQGTRLTVV.